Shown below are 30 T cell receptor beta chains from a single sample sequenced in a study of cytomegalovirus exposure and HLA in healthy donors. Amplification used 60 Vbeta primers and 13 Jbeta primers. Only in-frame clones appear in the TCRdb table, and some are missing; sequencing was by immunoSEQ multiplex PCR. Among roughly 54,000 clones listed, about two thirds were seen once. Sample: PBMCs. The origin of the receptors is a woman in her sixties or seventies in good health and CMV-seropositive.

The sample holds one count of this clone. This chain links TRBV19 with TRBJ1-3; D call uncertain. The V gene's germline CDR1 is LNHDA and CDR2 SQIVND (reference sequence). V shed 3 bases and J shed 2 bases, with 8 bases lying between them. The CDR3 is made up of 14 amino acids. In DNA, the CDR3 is TGTGCCAGTAGTATCGAGTCCGCTGGAAACACCATATATTTT. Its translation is CASSIESAGNTIYF.

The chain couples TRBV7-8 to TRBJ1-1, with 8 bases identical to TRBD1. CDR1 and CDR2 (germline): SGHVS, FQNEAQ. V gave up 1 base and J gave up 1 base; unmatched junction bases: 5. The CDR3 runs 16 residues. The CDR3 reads CASSLGFGTGNTEAFF. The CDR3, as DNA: TGTGCCAGCAGCTTAGGGTTCGGGACAGGGAACACTGAAGCTTTCTTT.

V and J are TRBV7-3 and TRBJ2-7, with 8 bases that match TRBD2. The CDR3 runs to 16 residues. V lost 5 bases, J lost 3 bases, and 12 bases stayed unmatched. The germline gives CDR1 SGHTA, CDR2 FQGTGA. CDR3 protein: CASSQTGRGAYYEQYF. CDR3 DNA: TGTGCCAGCAGCCAGACGGGGCGGGGGGCCTACTACGAGCAGTACTTC.

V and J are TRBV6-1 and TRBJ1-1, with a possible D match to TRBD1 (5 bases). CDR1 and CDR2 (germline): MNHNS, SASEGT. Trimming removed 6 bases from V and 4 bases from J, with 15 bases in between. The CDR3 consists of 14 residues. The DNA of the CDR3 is TGTGCCAGCAGCCTGCTCGTCGGGGGCACTGAAGCTTTCTTT. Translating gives CASSLLVGGTEAFF.

This chain's CDR3 is CASSEGQRPGTEAFF. The CDR3 DNA reads as TGTGCCAGCAGTGAAGGCCAGAGACCGGGCACTGAAGCTTTCTTT. The chain is built from TRBV2 and TRBJ1-1; D gene unclear. Germline V gene sequence: CDR1 SNHLY, CDR2 FYNNEI. Trimming pared 1 base from V and 4 bases from J, leaving 13 bases between. The CDR3 loop spans 15 amino acids.

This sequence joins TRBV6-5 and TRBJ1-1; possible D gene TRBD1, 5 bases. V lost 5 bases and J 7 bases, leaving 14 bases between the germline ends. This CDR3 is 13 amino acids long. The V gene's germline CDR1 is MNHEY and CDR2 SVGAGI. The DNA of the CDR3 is TGTGCCAGCAGTACGATAACCCAGGGTGAAGCTTTCTTT. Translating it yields CASSTITQGEAFF.

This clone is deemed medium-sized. CDR3 DNA: TGTGCCAGCAGCGAACTAGCGGGGGCCCTGCTATACGAGCAGTACTTC. This gives the protein CASSELAGALLYEQYF. The rearrangement uses TRBV5-4 and TRBJ2-7; 11 positions agree with TRBD2. The CDR3 totals 16 residues. V lost 4 bases to trimming and J lost 4 bases; unmatched junction nucleotides: 10. Germline V gene data show CDR1 as SGHNT and CDR2 as YYREEE (reference sequence).

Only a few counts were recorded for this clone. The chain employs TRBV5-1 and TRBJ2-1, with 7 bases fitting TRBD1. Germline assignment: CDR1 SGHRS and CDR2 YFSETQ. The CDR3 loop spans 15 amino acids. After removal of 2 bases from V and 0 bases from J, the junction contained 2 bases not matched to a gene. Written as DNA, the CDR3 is TGCGCCAGCAGCTTCGCAGGGGGCTCCTACAATGAGCAGTTCTTC. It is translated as CASSFAGGSYNEQFF.

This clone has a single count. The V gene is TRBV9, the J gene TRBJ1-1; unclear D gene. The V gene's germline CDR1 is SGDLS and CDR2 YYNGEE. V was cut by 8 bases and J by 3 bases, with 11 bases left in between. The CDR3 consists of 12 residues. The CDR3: CARFRSDTEAFF. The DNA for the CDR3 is TGTGCCAGGTTCCGCTCGGACACTGAAGCTTTCTTT.

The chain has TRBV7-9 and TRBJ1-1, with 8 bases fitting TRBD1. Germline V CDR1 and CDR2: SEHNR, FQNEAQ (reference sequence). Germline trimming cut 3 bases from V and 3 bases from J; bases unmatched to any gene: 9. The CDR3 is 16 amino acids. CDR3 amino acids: CASSFSWGQADTEAFF. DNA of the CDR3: TGTGCCAGCAGCTTTAGTTGGGGACAGGCGGACACTGAAGCTTTCTTT.

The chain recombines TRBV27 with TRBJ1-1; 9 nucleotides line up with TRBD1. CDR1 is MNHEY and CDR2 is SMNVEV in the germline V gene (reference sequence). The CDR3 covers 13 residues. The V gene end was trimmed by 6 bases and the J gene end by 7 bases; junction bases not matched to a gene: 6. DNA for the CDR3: TGTGCCAGCAGGAAGACGGACAGGGGTGAAGCTTTCTTT. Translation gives CASRKTDRGEAFF.

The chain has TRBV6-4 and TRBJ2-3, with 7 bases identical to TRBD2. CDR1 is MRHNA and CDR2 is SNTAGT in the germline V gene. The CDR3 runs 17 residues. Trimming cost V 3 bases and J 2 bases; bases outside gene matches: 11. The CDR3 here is CASSELIRDYITDTQYF. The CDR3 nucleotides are TGTGCCAGCAGTGAGCTAATCCGGGACTACATCACAGATACGCAGTATTTT.

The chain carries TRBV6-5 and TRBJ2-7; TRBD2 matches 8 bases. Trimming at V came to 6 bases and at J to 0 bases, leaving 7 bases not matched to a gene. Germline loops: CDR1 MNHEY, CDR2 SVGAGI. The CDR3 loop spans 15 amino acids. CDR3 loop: CASSYSGASSYEQYF. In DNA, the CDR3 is TGTGCCAGCAGCTATAGCGGGGCTAGCTCCTACGAGCAGTACTTC.

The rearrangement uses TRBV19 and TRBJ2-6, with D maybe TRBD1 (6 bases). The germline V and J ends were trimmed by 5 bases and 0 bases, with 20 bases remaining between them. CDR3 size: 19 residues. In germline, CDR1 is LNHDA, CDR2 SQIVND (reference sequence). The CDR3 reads CASSPHGARGFSGANVLTF. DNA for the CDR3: TGTGCCAGTAGTCCACACGGGGCCAGGGGATTCTCTGGGGCCAACGTCCTGACTTTC. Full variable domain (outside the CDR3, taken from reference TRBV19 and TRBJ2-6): DGGITQSPKYLFRKEGQNVTLSCEQNLNHDAMYWYRQDPGQGLRLIYYSQIVNDFQKGDIAEGYSVSREKKESFPLTVTSAQKNPTAFYLCASSPHGARGFSGANVLTFGAGSRLTVL.

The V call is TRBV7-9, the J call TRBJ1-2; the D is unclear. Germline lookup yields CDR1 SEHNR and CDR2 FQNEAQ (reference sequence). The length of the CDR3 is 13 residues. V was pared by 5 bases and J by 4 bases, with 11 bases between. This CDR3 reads CASSPREFYGYTF. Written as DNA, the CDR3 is TGTGCCAGCAGCCCGCGTGAATTCTATGGCTACACCTTC.

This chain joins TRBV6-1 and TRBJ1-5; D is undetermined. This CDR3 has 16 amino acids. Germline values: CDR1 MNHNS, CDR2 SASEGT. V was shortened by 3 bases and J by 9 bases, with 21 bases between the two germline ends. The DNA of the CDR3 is TGTGCCAGCAGTGAGTCGGTAACAGTGAATCAACGGCCCCAGCATTTT. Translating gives CASSESVTVNQRPQHF.

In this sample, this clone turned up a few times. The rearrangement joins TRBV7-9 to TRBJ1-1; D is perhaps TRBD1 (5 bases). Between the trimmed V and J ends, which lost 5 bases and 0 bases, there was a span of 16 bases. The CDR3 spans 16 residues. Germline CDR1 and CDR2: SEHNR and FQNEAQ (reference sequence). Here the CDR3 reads CASSPPGGTVNTEAFF. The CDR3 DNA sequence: TGTGCCAGCAGCCCACCTGGAGGGACGGTGAACACTGAAGCTTTCTTT.

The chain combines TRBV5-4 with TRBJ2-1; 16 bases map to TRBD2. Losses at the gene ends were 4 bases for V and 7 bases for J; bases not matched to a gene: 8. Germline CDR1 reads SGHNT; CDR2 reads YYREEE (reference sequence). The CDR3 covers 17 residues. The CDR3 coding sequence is TGTGCCAGCAGCGGAGGGACTAGCGGGGGGGCCGAGAATGAGCAGTTCTTC. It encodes CASSGGTSGGAENEQFF. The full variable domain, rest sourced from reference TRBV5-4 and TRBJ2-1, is ETGVTQSPTHLIKTRGQQVTLRCSSQSGHNTVSWYQQALGQGPQFIFQYYREEENGRGNFPPRFSGLQFPNYSSELNVNALELDDSALYLCASSGGTSGGAENEQFFGPGTRLTVL.

CDR3 nucleotide sequence: TGTGCCAGCAGCCAGGAGGGCAGGAGGACTGAAGCTTTCTTT. Protein sequence: CASSQEGRRTEAFF. The V and J genes are TRBV5-4 and TRBJ1-1; D uncertain. The CDR3 totals 14 residues. The germline V gene has CDR1 SGHNT and CDR2 YYREEE (reference sequence). Trimming took 4 bases from V and 5 from J, leaving 15 bases between them. Combining the CDR3 with reference TRBV5-4 and TRBJ1-1 gives the whole variable domain ETGVTQSPTHLIKTRGQQVTLRCSSQSGHNTVSWYQQALGQGPQFIFQYYREEENGRGNFPPRFSGLQFPNYSSELNVNALELDDSALYLCASSQEGRRTEAFFGQGTRLTVV.

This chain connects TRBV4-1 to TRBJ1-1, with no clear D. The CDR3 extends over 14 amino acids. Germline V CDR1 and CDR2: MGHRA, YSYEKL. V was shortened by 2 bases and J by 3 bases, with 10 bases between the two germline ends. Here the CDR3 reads CASSQYSVDTEAFF. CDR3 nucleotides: TGCGCCAGCAGCCAATACTCGGTGGACACTGAAGCTTTCTTT.

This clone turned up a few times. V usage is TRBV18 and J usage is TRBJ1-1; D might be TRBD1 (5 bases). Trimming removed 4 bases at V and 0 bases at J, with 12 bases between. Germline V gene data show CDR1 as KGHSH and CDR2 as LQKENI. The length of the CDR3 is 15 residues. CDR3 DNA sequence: TGTGCCAGCTCACTAATAAGGGGCGTGAACACTGAAGCTTTCTTT. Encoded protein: CASSLIRGVNTEAFF.

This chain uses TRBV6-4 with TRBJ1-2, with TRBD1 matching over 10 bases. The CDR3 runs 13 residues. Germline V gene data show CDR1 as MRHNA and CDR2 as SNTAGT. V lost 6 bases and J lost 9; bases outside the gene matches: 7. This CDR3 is CASRPGQGLSYTF. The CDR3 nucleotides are TGTGCCAGCAGACCGGGACAGGGGTTGAGCTACACCTTC.

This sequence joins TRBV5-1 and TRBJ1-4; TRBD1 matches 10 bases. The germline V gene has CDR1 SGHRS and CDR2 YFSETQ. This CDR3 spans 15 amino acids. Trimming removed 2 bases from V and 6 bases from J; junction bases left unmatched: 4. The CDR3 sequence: CASSFYGQGDEKLFF. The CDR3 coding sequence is TGCGCCAGCAGCTTTTACGGACAGGGGGATGAAAAACTGTTTTTT.

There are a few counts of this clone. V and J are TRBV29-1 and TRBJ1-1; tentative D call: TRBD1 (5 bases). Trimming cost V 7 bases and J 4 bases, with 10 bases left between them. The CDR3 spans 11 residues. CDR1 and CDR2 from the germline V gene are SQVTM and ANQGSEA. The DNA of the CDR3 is TGCAGCGCGACGACAGTCACTGAAGCTTTCTTT. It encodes CSATTVTEAFF.

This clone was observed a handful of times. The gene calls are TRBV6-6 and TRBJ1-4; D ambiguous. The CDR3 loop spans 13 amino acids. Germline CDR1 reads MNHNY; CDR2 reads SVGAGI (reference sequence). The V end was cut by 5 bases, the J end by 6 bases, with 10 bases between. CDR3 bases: TGTGCCAGCAGTCGCCCCACGGATGAAAAACTGTTTTTT. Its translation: CASSRPTDEKLFF.

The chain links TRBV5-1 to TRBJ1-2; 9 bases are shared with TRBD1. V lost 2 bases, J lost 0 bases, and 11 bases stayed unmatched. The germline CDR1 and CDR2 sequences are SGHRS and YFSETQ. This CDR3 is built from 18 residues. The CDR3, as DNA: TGCGCCAGCAGCTTTGTCCCTCCGGGACAGGGCTCTAACTATGGCTACACCTTC. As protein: CASSFVPPGQGSNYGYTF. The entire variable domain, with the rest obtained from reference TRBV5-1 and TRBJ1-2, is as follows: KAGVTQTPRYLIKTRGQQVTLSCSPISGHRSVSWYQQTPGQGLQFLFEYFSETQRNKGNFPGRFSGRQFSNSRSEMNVSTLELGDSALYLCASSFVPPGQGSNYGYTFGSGTRLTVV.

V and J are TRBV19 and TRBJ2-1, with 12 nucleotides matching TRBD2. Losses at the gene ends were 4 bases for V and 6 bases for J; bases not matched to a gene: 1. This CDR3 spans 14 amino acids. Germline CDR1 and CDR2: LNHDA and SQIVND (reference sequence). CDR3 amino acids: CASSTLAGGNEQFF. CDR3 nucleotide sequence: TGTGCCAGTAGTACACTAGCGGGGGGCAATGAGCAGTTCTTC.

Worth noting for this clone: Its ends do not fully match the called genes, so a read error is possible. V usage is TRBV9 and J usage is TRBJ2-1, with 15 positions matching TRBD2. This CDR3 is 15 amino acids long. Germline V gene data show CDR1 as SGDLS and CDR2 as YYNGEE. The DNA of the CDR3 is TGTGCCGGCAGCGCATGGACTAGCGGGGGGGATGAGCAGTTCTTC. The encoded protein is CAGSAWTSGGDEQFF.

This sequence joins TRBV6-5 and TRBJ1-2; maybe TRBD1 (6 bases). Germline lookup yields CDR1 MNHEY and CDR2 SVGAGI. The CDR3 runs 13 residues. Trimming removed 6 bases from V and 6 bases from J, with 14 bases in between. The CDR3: CASRPLGTNGYTF. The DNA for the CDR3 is TGTGCCAGCAGGCCCCTAGGGACAAATGGCTACACCTTC.

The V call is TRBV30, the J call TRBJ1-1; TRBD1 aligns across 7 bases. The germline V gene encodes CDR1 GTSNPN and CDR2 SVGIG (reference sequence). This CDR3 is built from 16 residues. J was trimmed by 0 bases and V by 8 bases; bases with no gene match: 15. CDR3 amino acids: CALKRDRAFMNTEAFF. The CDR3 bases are TGTGCCCTGAAACGGGACAGAGCTTTTATGAACACTGAAGCTTTCTTT.